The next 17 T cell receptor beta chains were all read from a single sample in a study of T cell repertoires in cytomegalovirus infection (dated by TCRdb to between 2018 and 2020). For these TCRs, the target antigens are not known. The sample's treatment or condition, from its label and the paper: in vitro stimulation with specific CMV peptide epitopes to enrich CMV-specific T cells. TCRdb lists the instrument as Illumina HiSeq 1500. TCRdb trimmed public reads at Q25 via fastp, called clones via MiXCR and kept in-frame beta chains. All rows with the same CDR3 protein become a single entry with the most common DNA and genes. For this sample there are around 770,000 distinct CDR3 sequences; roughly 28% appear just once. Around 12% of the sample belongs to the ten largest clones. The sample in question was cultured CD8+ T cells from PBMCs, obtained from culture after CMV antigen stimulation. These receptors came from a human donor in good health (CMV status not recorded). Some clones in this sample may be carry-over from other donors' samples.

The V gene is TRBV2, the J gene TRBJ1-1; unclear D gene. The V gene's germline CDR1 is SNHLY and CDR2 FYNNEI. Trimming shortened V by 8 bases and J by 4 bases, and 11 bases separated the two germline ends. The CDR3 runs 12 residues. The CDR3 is CASPRGGTEAFF. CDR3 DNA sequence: TGTGCCAGCCCACGGGGAGGCACTGAAGCTTTCTTT. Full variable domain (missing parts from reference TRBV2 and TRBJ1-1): EPEVTQTPSHQVTQMGQEVILRCVPISNHLYFYWYRQILGQKVEFLVSFYNNEISEKSEIFDDQFSVERPDGSNFTLKIRSTKLEDSAMYFCASPRGGTEAFFGQGTRLTVV.

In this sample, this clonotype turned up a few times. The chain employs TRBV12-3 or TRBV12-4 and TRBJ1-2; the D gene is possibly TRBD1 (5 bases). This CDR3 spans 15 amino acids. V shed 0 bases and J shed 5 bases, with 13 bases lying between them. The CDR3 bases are TGTGCCAGCAGTTTAGCCCCACGGGGCGGATATGGCTACACCTTC. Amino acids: CASSLAPRGGYGYTF.

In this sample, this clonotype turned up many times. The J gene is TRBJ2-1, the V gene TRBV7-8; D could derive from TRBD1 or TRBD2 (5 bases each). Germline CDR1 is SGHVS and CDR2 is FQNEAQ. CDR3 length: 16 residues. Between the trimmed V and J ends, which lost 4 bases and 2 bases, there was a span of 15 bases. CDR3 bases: TGTGCCAGCAGCTCACTTCCGGGACCCCCCTACAATGAGCAGTTCTTC. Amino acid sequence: CASSSLPGPPYNEQFF.

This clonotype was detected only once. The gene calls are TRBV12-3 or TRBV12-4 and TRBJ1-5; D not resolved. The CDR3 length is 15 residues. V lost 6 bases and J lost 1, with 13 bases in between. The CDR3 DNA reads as TGTGCCAGCAGCCCAGGTTTGCGGAGCAATCAGCCCCAGCATTTT. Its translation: CASSPGLRSNQPQHF.

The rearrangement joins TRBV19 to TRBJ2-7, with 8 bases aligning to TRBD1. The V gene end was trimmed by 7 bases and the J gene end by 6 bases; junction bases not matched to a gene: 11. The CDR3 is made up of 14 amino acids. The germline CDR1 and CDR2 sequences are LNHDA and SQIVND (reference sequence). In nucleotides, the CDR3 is TGTGCCAGTAAGCAGGGACAGGAATATCGCGAGCAGTACTTC. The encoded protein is CASKQGQEYREQYF.

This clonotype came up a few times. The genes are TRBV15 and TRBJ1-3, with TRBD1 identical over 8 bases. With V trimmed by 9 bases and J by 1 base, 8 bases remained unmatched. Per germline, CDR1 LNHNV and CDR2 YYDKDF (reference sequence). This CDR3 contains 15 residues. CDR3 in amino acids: CATSGDRGSGNTIYF. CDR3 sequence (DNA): TGTGCCACGTCGGGTGACAGGGGTTCTGGAAACACCATATATTTT.

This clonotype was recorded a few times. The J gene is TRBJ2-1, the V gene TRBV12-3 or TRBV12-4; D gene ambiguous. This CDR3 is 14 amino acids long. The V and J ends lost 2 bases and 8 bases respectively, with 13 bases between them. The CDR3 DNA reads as TGTGCCAGCAGTTTAAGTGAAGGGCCCGATGAGCAGTTCTTC. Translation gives CASSLSEGPDEQFF.

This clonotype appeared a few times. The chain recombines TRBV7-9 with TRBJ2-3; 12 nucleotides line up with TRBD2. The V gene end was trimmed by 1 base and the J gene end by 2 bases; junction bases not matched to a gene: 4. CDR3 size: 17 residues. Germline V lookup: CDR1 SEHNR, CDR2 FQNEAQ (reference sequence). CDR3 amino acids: CASSLGGLAGNTDTQYF. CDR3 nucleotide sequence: TGTGCCAGCAGCTTAGGTGGACTAGCGGGGAACACAGATACGCAGTATTTT.

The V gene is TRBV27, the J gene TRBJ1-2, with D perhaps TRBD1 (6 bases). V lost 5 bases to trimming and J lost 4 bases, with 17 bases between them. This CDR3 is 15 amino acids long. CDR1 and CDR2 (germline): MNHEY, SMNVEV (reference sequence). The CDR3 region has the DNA TGTGCCAGCAGTGTAACAGGGTCTTGGGGCTATGGCTACACCTTC. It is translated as CASSVTGSWGYGYTF.

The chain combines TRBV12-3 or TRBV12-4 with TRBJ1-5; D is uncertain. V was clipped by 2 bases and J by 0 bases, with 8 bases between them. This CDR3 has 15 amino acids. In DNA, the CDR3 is TGTGCCAGCAGTTTACGCAGCTATAGCAATCAGCCCCAGCATTTT. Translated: CASSLRSYSNQPQHF.

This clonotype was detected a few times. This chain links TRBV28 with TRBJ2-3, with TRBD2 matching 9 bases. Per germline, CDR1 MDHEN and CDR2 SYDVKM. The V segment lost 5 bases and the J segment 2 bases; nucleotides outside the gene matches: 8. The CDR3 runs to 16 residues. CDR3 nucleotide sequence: TGTGCCAGCAGTCAATTGGCGGGGGGGTCCACAGATACGCAGTATTTT. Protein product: CASSQLAGGSTDTQYF.

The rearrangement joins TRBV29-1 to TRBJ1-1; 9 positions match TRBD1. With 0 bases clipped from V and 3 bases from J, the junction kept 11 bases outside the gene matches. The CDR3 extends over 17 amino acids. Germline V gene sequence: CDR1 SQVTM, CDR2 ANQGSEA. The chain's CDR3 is CSVEDRTGEAGDTEAFF. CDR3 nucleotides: TGCAGCGTTGAAGATCGGACAGGGGAAGCAGGAGACACTGAAGCTTTCTTT.

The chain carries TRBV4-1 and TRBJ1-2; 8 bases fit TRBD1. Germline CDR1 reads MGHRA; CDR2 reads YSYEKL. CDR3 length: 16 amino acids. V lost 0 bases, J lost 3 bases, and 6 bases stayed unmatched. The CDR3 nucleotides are TGCGCCAGCAGCCAAGATTGGACAGGGCTGGACTATGGCTACACCTTC. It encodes CASSQDWTGLDYGYTF.

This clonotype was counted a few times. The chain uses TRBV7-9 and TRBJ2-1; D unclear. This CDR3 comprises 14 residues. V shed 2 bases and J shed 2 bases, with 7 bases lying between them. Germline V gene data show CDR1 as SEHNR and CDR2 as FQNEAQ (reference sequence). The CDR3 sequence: CASSLRQTYNEQFF. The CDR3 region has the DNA TGTGCCAGCAGCTTAAGGCAGACCTACAATGAGCAGTTCTTC.

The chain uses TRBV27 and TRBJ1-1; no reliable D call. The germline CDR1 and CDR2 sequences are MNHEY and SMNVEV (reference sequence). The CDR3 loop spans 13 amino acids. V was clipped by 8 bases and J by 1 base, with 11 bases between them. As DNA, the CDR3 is TGTGCCAGCTCGGCACCCTCGAACACTGAAGCTTTCTTT. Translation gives CASSAPSNTEAFF.

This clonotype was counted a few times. DNA of the CDR3: TGCAGTGCTAGTGGGGGGGCCAGCAGGAACACTGAAGCTTTCTTT. Translated, it gives CSASGGASRNTEAFF. The chain is built from TRBV20-1 and TRBJ1-1, with a possible D match to TRBD1 (6 bases). Germline values: CDR1 DFQATT, CDR2 SNEGSKA (reference sequence). This CDR3 comprises 15 residues. Trimming cost V 3 bases and J 1 base, with 15 bases left between them.

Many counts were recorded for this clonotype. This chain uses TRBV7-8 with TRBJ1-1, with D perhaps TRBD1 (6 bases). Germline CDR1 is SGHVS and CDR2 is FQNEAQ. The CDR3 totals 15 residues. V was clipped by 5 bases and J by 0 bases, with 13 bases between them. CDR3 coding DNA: TGTGCCAGCAGCCCGAGACAGGATCTGAACACTGAAGCTTTCTTT. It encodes CASSPRQDLNTEAFF.